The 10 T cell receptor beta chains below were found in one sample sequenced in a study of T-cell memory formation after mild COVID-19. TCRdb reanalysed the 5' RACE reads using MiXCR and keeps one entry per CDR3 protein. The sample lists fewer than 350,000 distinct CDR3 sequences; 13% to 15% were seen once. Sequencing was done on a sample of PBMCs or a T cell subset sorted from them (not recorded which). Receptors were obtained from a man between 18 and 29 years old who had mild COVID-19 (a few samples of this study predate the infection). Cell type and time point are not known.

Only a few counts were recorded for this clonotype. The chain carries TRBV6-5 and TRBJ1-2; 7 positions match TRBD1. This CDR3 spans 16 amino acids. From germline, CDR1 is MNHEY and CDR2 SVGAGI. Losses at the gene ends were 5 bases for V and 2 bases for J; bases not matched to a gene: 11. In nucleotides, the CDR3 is TGTGCCAGCAGTCGGCAGGGGGGAGAAAAGAACTATGGCTACACCTTC. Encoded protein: CASSRQGGEKNYGYTF.

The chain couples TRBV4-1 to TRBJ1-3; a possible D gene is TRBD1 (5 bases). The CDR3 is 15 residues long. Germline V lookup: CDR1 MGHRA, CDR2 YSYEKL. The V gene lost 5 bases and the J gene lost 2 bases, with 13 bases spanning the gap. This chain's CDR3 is CASSWGRVAGNTIYF. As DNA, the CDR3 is TGCGCCAGCAGCTGGGGGAGGGTTGCTGGAAACACCATATATTTT.

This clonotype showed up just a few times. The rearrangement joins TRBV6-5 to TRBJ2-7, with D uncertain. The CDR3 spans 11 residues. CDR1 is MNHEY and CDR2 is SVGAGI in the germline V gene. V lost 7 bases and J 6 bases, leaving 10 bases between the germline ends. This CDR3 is CASTEGREQYF. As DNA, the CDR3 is TGTGCCAGCACGGAAGGGCGCGAGCAGTACTTC.

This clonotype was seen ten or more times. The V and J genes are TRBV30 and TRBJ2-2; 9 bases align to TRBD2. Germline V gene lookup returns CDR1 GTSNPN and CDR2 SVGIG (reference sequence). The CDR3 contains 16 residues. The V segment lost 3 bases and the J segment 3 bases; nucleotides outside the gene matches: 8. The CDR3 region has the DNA TGTGCCTGGAGCCCCCGGGGACTAGCCGACACCGGGGAGCTGTTTTTT. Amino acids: CAWSPRGLADTGELFF.

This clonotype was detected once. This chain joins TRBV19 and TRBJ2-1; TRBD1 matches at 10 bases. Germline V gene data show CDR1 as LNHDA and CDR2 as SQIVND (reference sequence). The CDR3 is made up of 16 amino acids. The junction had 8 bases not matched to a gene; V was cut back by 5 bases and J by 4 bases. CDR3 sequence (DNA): TGTGCCAGTAGTTTCCTCTCGGGACAGGGGTACAATGAGCAGTTCTTC. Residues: CASSFLSGQGYNEQFF. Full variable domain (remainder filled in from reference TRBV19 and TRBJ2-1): DGGITQSPKYLFRKEGQNVTLSCEQNLNHDAMYWYRQDPGQGLRLIYYSQIVNDFQKGDIAEGYSVSREKKESFPLTVTSAQKNPTAFYLCASSFLSGQGYNEQFFGPGTRLTVL.

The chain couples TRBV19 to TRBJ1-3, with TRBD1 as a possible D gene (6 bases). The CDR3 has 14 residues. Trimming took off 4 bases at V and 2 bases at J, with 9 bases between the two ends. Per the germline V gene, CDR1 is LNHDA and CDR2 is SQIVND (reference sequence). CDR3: CASSTRGTGNTIYF. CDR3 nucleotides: TGTGCCAGTAGTACGAGGGGGACTGGAAACACCATATATTTT.

The CDR3 DNA reads as TGTGCAAGTCGCTTTTCTGACAGAGGGGACACTGAAGCTTTCTTT. It specifies CASRFSDRGDTEAFF. The J gene is TRBJ1-1, the V gene TRBV12-2; the D call TRBD1 from the table was never checked on the DNA. TRBV12-2 has pseudogene status. The CDR3 loop spans 15 amino acids.

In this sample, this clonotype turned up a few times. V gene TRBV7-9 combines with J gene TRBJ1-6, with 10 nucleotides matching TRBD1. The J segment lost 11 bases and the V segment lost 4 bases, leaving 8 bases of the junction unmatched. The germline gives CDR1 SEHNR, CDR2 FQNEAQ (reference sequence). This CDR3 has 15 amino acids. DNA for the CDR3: TGTGCCAGCAGCTCAGCCGACAGGGGGCTGACACCCCTCCACTTT. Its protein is CASSSADRGLTPLHF.

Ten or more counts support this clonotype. The CDR3 DNA reads TGCGCCAGCAGCCCTGCGGTTCTCTCGGAGAACGAGCAGTACTTC. Translated: CASSPAVLSENEQYF. V is TRBV5-1 and J is TRBJ2-7; no firm D call. V dropped 4 bases and J dropped 5 bases, with 19 bases sitting between them. Per the germline V gene, CDR1 is SGHRS and CDR2 is YFSETQ. This CDR3 region has 15 residues.

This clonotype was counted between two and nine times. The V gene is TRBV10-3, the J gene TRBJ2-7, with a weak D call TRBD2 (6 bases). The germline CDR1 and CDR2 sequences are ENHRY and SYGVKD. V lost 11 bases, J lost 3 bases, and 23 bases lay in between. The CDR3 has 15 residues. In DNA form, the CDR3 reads TGTGCCTCTAGCCCGGGGGTTTCGCGAGACTACGAGCAGTACGTC. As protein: CASSPGVSRDYEQYV.